Below, 20 T cell receptor beta chains from the same sample are listed, as sequenced in a study of cytomegalovirus exposure and HLA in healthy donors. Repertoires were generated with immunoSEQ multiplex PCR, while TCRdb's copy carries only in-frame clones and drops some. This table has 150,000 to 200,000 clones, about 81% appearing once. Sequenced material: PBMCs. The receptors shown here come from a woman in her thirties in good health and CMV-seronegative.

V is TRBV2 and J is TRBJ1-3; D is ambiguous. Germline V gene lookup returns CDR1 SNHLY and CDR2 FYNNEI. This CDR3 comprises 14 residues. V dropped 4 bases and J dropped 0 bases, with 7 bases sitting between them. The CDR3 spells CASSVRGSGNTIYF. The DNA of the CDR3 is TGTGCCAGCAGTGTTCGGGGCTCTGGAAACACCATATATTTT.

The V gene is TRBV5-1, the J gene TRBJ2-3, with 10 bases matching TRBD2. Germline lookup yields CDR1 SGHRS and CDR2 YFSETQ. This CDR3 region has 14 residues. V shed 8 bases, J shed 3 bases, and the junction held 6 bases outside the gene matches. CDR3 DNA: TGCGCCAGTTATATAGCGGGAGGTACAGATACGCAGTATTTT. It encodes CASYIAGGTDTQYF.

To note about this clone: At one end the junction does not follow the germline gene, possibly because of a read error. The rearrangement links TRBV18 to TRBJ2-7, with TRBD2 matching over 13 bases. The CDR3 runs 15 residues. Germline assignment: CDR1 KGHSH and CDR2 LQKENI. In nucleotides, the CDR3 is TGTGCCAGCTCACCCACTAGCGGGGGGGCCTATGAGCAGTACTTC. Its protein product is CASSPTSGGAYEQYF. Full variable domain (missing parts from reference TRBV18 and TRBJ2-7): NAGVMQNPRHLVRRRGQEARLRCSPMKGHSHVYWYRQLPEEGLKFMVYLQKENIIDESGMPKERFSAEFPKEGPSILRIQQVVRGDSAAYFCASSPTSGGAYEQYFGPGTRLTVT.

The J gene is TRBJ1-2, the V gene TRBV18; 7 nucleotides line up with TRBD1. In germline, CDR1 is KGHSH, CDR2 LQKENI. The CDR3 is 13 residues long. Losses at the gene ends were 1 base for V and 6 bases for J; bases not matched to a gene: 2. The CDR3 region has the DNA TGTGCCAGCTCACCACAAACAGGGGATGGCTACACCTTC. Residues: CASSPQTGDGYTF.

V gene TRBV25-1 combines with J gene TRBJ1-1; D possibly corresponds to TRBD1 (6 bases). This CDR3 has 10 residues. The germline V and J ends were trimmed by 6 bases and 12 bases, with 11 bases remaining between them. The germline gives CDR1 MGHDK, CDR2 SYGVNS. The DNA of the CDR3 is TGTGCCAGCAGATCGGACAGAACTTTCTTT. It codes for CASRSDRTFF.

CDR3 bases: TGCGCCAGCAGATCCGGGACTGGCTCCTACGAGCAGTACTTC. Translated: CASRSGTGSYEQYF. J is TRBJ2-7 and V is TRBV5-1; a weak D match, TRBD2 (6 bases). In germline, CDR1 is SGHRS, CDR2 YFSETQ. With 5 bases removed from V and 0 bases from J, the gap between germline ends came to 12 bases. The CDR3 runs 14 residues.

The chain combines TRBV19 with TRBJ1-3, with D perhaps matching TRBD1 (6 bases). V was cut by 9 bases and J by 0 bases, with 21 bases left in between. The CDR3 spans 17 residues. The germline gives CDR1 LNHDA, CDR2 SQIVND (reference sequence). The CDR3: CASTSLRRGASGNTIYF. The CDR3 DNA is TGTGCCAGCACATCCCTCCGGCGGGGGGCCTCTGGAAACACCATATATTTT.

The chain carries TRBV5-1 and TRBJ1-6; D gene unclear. V was cut by 4 bases and J by 2 bases, with 13 bases left in between. This CDR3 region has 16 residues. Germline CDR1 and CDR2: SGHRS and YFSETQ. The CDR3 nucleotides read TGCGCCAGCAGCGGTGCAACCGGGACCTATAATTCACCCCTCCACTTT. Its protein is CASSGATGTYNSPLHF.

The genes are TRBV30 and TRBJ2-3; perhaps TRBD2 as D (5 bases). The CDR3 length is 15 residues. V was shortened by 2 bases and J by 0 bases, with 12 bases between the two germline ends. Germline V gives CDR1 GTSNPN, CDR2 SVGIG (reference sequence). CDR3 in DNA: TGTGCCTGGAGTAACGGAGGTTCGAGCACAGATACGCAGTATTTT. This encodes CAWSNGGSSTDTQYF.

The chain uses TRBV5-1 and TRBJ2-3; 11 nucleotides match TRBD2. This CDR3 comprises 16 residues. Trimming cost V 4 bases and J 5 bases; bases outside gene matches: 9. Germline V gene data show CDR1 as SGHRS and CDR2 as YFSETQ. The DNA of the CDR3 is TGCGCCAGCAGCGGACTAGCGGGCGAGGGAGGAGATACGCAGTATTTT. Its protein product is CASSGLAGEGGDTQYF.

This clone has more than one count but fewer than ten. The chain uses TRBV20-1 and TRBJ1-1, with unresolved D. With 0 bases removed from V and 10 bases from J, the gap between germline ends came to 9 bases. The CDR3 extends over 11 amino acids. Germline V CDR1 and CDR2: DFQATT, SNEGSKA (reference sequence). CDR3 nucleotides: TGCAGTGCTAGAGATCTGGGGAGAGCTTTCTTT. Its protein is CSARDLGRAFF.

The chain employs TRBV6-6 and TRBJ2-1; D might be TRBD2 (5 bases). Per germline, CDR1 MNHNY and CDR2 SVGAGI (reference sequence). There are 15 residues in the CDR3. Trimming shortened V by 6 bases and J by 2 bases, and 14 bases separated the two germline ends. The CDR3 bases are TGTGCCAGCAGCTCAGGACTTCTCACCTACAATGAGCAGTTCTTC. Translating gives CASSSGLLTYNEQFF.

The rearrangement joins TRBV6-1 to TRBJ1-4; 8 bases map to TRBD1. In germline, CDR1 is MNHNS, CDR2 SASEGT. Trimming at V came to 7 bases and at J to 0 bases, leaving 4 bases not matched to a gene. The CDR3 contains 15 residues. The CDR3 loop reads CASNDRGATNEKLFF. In DNA, the CDR3 is TGTGCCAGCAACGACAGGGGAGCAACTAATGAAAAACTGTTTTTT.

This clone was picked up one time. The chain recombines TRBV6-5 with TRBJ1-1; D perhaps matches TRBD1 (5 bases). The CDR3 extends over 14 amino acids. Trimming cost V 2 bases and J 0 bases, with 7 bases left between them. Germline CDR1 reads MNHEY; CDR2 reads SVGAGI. This CDR3 is CASSYTDMNTEAFF. The CDR3 region has the DNA TGTGCCAGCAGTTACACGGACATGAACACTGAAGCTTTCTTT.

There are a few counts of this clone. The V and J genes are TRBV2 and TRBJ1-4, with 9 bases that match TRBD1. Trimming cost V 1 base and J 8 bases; bases outside gene matches: 2. The CDR3 has 14 residues. CDR1 and CDR2 from the germline V gene are SNHLY and FYNNEI. CDR3 region: CASSEDRGQEKLFF. The DNA for the CDR3 is TGTGCCAGCAGTGAAGACAGGGGGCAGGAAAAACTGTTTTTT.

The chain uses TRBV30 and TRBJ2-3, with TRBD2 matching over 10 bases. V lost 4 bases to trimming and J lost 3 bases; unmatched junction nucleotides: 7. This CDR3 is built from 15 residues. Germline-derived CDR1 and CDR2 are GTSNPN and SVGIG (reference sequence). CDR3 protein: CAWKASGSVTDTQYF. In DNA, the CDR3 is TGTGCCTGGAAGGCTAGCGGGAGTGTTACAGATACGCAGTATTTT.

This chain uses TRBV6-5 with TRBJ2-1, with 8 bases aligning to TRBD2. Germline CDR1 reads MNHEY; CDR2 reads SVGAGI. V was pared by 11 bases and J by 7 bases, with 13 bases of the junction left unmatched. This CDR3 spans 14 amino acids. The CDR3 loop is CAVLTAGERNEQFF. The CDR3 nucleotides read TGTGCCGTTCTGACAGCGGGGGAAAGGAATGAGCAGTTCTTC.

V gene TRBV27 combines with J gene TRBJ2-5, with 11 bases fitting TRBD2. Trimming at V came to 6 bases and at J to 3 bases, leaving 3 bases not matched to a gene. The CDR3 is 14 amino acids. CDR1 and CDR2 from the germline V gene are MNHEY and SMNVEV (reference sequence). The CDR3 DNA sequence: TGTGCCAGCAGAAAACTAGCGGGAGAAGAGACCCAGTACTTC. Translation: CASRKLAGEETQYF.

The chain uses TRBV7-6 and TRBJ1-2; D is unclear. The CDR3 is made up of 15 amino acids. Germline CDR1 SGHVS, CDR2 FNYEAQ. V lost 1 base and J 6 bases, leaving 15 bases between the germline ends. The CDR3 DNA reads as TGTGCCAGCAGCTTAGGAGTTGGCGGTGGAGATGGCTACACCTTC. Encoded protein: CASSLGVGGGDGYTF.

The CDR3 coding sequence is TGTGCCAGCAGCCCAGCGGGACAGGGGACATACCAAGAGACCCAGTACTTC. Its protein is CASSPAGQGTYQETQYF. V gene TRBV7-8 combines with J gene TRBJ2-5; 10 bases agree with TRBD1. The V gene end was trimmed by 5 bases and the J gene end by 0 bases; junction bases not matched to a gene: 9. Per germline, CDR1 SGHVS and CDR2 FQNEAQ. The CDR3 loop spans 17 amino acids.